This is a list of T cell receptor beta chains from one sample in a study of OX40 agonist ivuxolimab in advanced cancers. Method: immunoSEQ multiplex PCR; TCRdb's copy keeps in-frame clones and lacks some. In the table there are some 69,000 clones, around 87% of which are singletons. Specimen: CD4+ or CD8+ T cells sorted from blood, collected in a trial of the OX40 agonist ivuxolimab. The receptors were sampled from an adult with an advanced solid tumor such as melanoma, head and neck, liver or kidney cancer. CDR3s include the opening cysteine and the closing phenylalanine or tryptophan. The D gene is left open where the match is weak. Not all rows give a size; the values are once, few, many and, for expanded clones, a class.

v_gene	abundance	d_gene	j_gene	CDR3aa	CDR3nt
TRBV4-3	-	-	TRBJ2-5	CASSQDTRGETQYF	TGCGCCAGCAGCCAAGATACCAGGGGAGAGACCCAGTACTTC
TRBV15	-	TRBD1	TRBJ1-5	CATSKPGQGFWEPQHF	TGTGCCACCAGCAAACCGGGACAGGGCTTTTGGGAGCCCCAGCATTTT
TRBV4-1	-	-	TRBJ1-4	CASSRTRGPDGVNEKLFF	TGCGCCAGCAGCCGGACTCGGGGTCCGGACGGAGTTAATGAAAAACTGTTTTTT
TRBV7-2	-	TRBD2	TRBJ2-7	CASSSSGSAYEQYF	TGTGCCAGCAGCTCTAGCGGGAGTGCCTACGAGCAGTACTTC
TRBV10-3	-	TRBD2	TRBJ2-7	CAIRSLAGGPYEQYF	TGTGCCATCAGGTCACTAGCGGGAGGGCCCTACGAGCAGTACTTC
TRBV28	-	-	TRBJ1-1	CASSLIWGTEAFF	TGTGCCAGCAGTTTAATCTGGGGGACTGAAGCTTTCTTT
TRBV6-5	-	TRBD1	TRBJ2-3	CATRTGGLNTQYF	TGTGCCACCAGGACAGGGGGCCTAAATACGCAGTATTTT
TRBV5-1	-	TRBD1	TRBJ2-1	CASSLGVGQVYNEQFF	TGCGCCAGCAGCTTGGGGGTGGGACAGGTATACAATGAGCAGTTCTTC
TRBV6-5	-	-	TRBJ2-7	CASRRQFSQTYEQYF	TGTGCCAGCAGAAGACAGTTTAGTCAAACCTACGAGCAGTACTTC
TRBV6-5	-	-	TRBJ1-2	CASSKNAQELYGYTF	TGTGCCAGCAGCAAAAACGCCCAAGAGCTCTATGGCTACACCTTC
TRBV7-9	once	-	TRBJ1-1	CASSLLGVTEAFF	TGTGCCAGCAGCTTATTGGGGGTTACTGAAGCTTTCTTT
TRBV11-2	-	TRBD1	TRBJ2-1	CASSSDRAQSNEQFF	TGTGCCAGCAGCTCCGACAGGGCCCAATCTAATGAGCAGTTCTTC
TRBV11-2	-	-	TRBJ2-7	CASSLRRSYEQYF	TGTGCCAGCAGCTTGAGGCGGTCCTACGAGCAGTACTTC
TRBV19	-	TRBD1	TRBJ2-7	CASSRQGTREQYF	TGTGCCAGTAGCCGACAGGGAACTCGCGAGCAGTACTTC
TRBV5-1	-	-	TRBJ2-1	CASSLDATYNEQFF	TGCGCCAGCAGCTTGGATGCGACCTACAATGAGCAGTTCTTC
TRBV11-3	-	TRBD2	TRBJ2-3	CASSWSGNTDTQYF	TGTGCCAGCAGCTGGAGCGGGAACACAGATACGCAGTATTTT
TRBV27	-	TRBD1	TRBJ2-3	CASSPQGSGRTDTQYF	TGTGCCAGCAGTCCACAGGGGAGTGGACGCACAGATACGCAGTATTTT
TRBV12-5	-	-	TRBJ2-1	CASGFGGYYNEQFF	TGTGCTAGTGGTTTTGGGGGTTACTACAATGAGCAGTTCTTC
TRBV6-5	once	-	TRBJ1-5	CASSYRGRGGNQPQHF	TGTGCCAGCAGTTACCGGGGCAGGGGAGGCAATCAGCCCCAGCATTTT
TRBV5-6	-	TRBD1	TRBJ1-6	CASSFDRQGASPLHF	TGTGCCAGCAGCTTTGATCGGCAGGGGGCGTCACCCCTCCACTTT
TRBV7-2	-	-	TRBJ1-1	CASSREARAMNTEAFF	TGTGCCAGCAGCCGAGAGGCCAGGGCAATGAACACTGAAGCTTTCTTT
TRBV5-1	-	-	TRBJ2-3	CASSLGVWSTDTQYF	TGCGCCAGCAGCTTAGGGGTTTGGAGCACAGATACGCAGTATTTT
TRBV4-3	-	-	TRBJ2-2	CASSQDPSGELFF	TGCGCCAGCAGCCAAGATCCTTCCGGGGAGCTGTTTTTT
TRBV10-1	-	-	TRBJ1-3	CASSEGTVGHDSGNTIYF	TGCGCCAGCAGTGAAGGAACAGTAGGACACGACTCTGGAAACACCATATATTTT
TRBV4-1	-	-	TRBJ2-7	CASSQNFAESSYEQYF	TGCGCCAGCAGCCAAAATTTCGCGGAGAGCTCCTACGAGCAGTACTTC
TRBV5-6	few	TRBD2	TRBJ2-2	CASSTGTSGTVSTGELFF	TGTGCCAGCAGTACCGGGACTAGCGGGACGGTTAGCACCGGGGAGCTGTTTTTT
TRBV28	-	-	TRBJ2-7	CASSAIGLGGNEQYF	TGTGCCAGCAGTGCAATCGGACTAGGGGGCAACGAGCAGTACTTC
TRBV4-2	-	-	TRBJ1-6	CASSQDSPANGIAGGSPLHF	TGTGCCAGCAGCCAAGATTCGCCCGCGAACGGAATCGCAGGCGGTTCACCCCTCCACTTT
TRBV28	once	-	TRBJ2-2	CASSFLGSSVSWSGELFF	TGTGCCAGCAGTTTTTTGGGGAGCTCAGTTTCCTGGAGCGGGGAGCTGTTTTTT
TRBV5-4	once	-	TRBJ2-1	CASSLPSASYNEQFF	TGTGCCAGCAGCTTGCCTAGTGCCTCCTACAATGAGCAGTTCTTC
TRBV20-1	few	-	TRBJ1-1	CSAQGLPKAFF	TGCAGTGCCCAAGGTCTCCCCAAAGCTTTCTTT
TRBV10-1	-	-	TRBJ2-2	CASPDLGEFSGELFF	TGCGCCAGCCCGGACTTAGGGGAGTTCTCCGGGGAGCTGTTTTTT
TRBV5-1	-	TRBD2	TRBJ2-5	CASSPTLTSGSWETQYF	TGCGCCAGCAGCCCGACATTGACTAGCGGGAGTTGGGAGACCCAGTACTTC
TRBV19	-	TRBD1	TRBJ2-7	CASQTERQGSYEQYF	TGTGCCAGTCAAACCGAAAGACAGGGATCCTACGAGCAGTACTTC